This T cell receptor (beta chain) was identified in a study of blood T cells in healthy people across ages. Findings of the study overall: In older individuals, TCR beta diversity per million T cells was lower, falling roughly linearly with age.

Germline CDR1 and CDR2: SQVTM and ANQGSEA. The CDR3 covers 12 residues. Note on this clonotype: Its antigen is not identified. Germline is not matched at one junction end, which may reflect a read error.

A second PCR of about 7 to 12 cycles used a sample-barcoded 5' primer and a J-beta primer mix. TCRdb fed the 5' RACE reads into MiXCR, producing one record per CDR3 protein. The sample has 700,000 or so distinct CDR3 sequences; approximately 22% are singletons. The chain combines TRBV29-1 with TRBJ1-2; D is uncertain. This clonotype originated in a man aged 70 or older in good health. Sequencing was carried out using blood. CDR3 DNA sequence: TGCAGCGTTGCGAGGCCGAACTATGACTACACCTTC. As protein: CSVARPNYDYTF.